This paragraph reports one T cell receptor (beta chain). Its recognized antigen is unknown. Base qualities are missing; no much larger clone stands one base away. At one collaborating source in Seattle, patients were enrolled during active infection and were followed longitudinally through the course of disease. The collaborating institutions used their own protocols to collect whole blood in K2EDTA tubes. For TCRbeta analysis, collaborators shipped samples as frozen whole blood, isolated PBMCs, or DNA extracted from either of those sample types. This specimen belongs to a study of blood T cell repertoires in COVID-19 (dated by TCRdb to the early 2020s). For context, the study as a whole: Samples from collaborators originated in the United States, Italy and Spain and spanned both the acute and convalescent phases of COVID-19. The prospective study material was composed of cDNA or gDNA derived from T cells, B-cell-depleted T cells, or PBMCs. The dataset comprised deeply sampled blood TCRbeta repertoires from subjects exposed to, actively infected with, or recovered from COVID-19. The repertoires were released in a freely available public database meant as a resource for research on the immune response to SARS-CoV-2. Samples came from the ongoing ImmuneRACE study (first 160 participants) plus 1,254 subjects from 6 global collaborators. A de-identified subject ID, COVID-19 status, age in years and sex were almost always included in the sample metadata. HLA class I and class II types, where available, came from metadata supplied by the sample provider rather than from assay-based typing. The paper's findings and limits, for the study overall: The amount of clinical and demographic metadata varied by source and participant and was provided uncurated.

The immunoSEQ Assay, a bias-controlled multiplex PCR, was used to amplify TCRbeta CDR3 regions from genomic DNA. In the paper's pipeline: Within the assay, amplification of reference gene primers was used to estimate how many nucleated cells each sample contained. Sequence reads were collapsed and filtered to measure the absolute abundance of every unique TCRbeta CDR3 rearrangement. Productive Simpson clonality was computed per sample as the square root of Simpson's diversity index over productive rearrangements. TCRdb's version of the immuneACCESS table is confined to in-frame rearrangements and falls short of the full clone set. An unresolved V gene accounts for under half of the shortfall where checked; the remainder is of unknown origin. That table supplies the V and J calls and clone size; D and trimming were determined from the DNA. The sample includes fewer than 60,000 clones, with under 90% observed a single time. The biggest ten clones account for around 10% of the sample.

Counted from cysteine to phenylalanine, this CDR3 has 16 amino acids. The DNA shown is the 48-base CDR3, in frame from base 1. CDR1 and CDR2 were assigned from the germline V gene as MNHEY and SVGAGI. The V end loses 2 bases and the J end loses 2 bases, and a stretch of 15 bases separates them. The TCR was taken from a man of 80 years or more with COVID-19, enrolled during active disease. The rearranged segments are TRBV6-5 and TRBJ1-2, with the D segment identity uncertain. The material sequenced was peripheral blood. The CDR3 protein: CASSYGFASLNYGYTF. The bases read TGTGCCAGCAGTTACGGTTTTGCCTCACTAAACTATGGCTACACCTTC.